This T cell receptor (beta chain) emerged from a study of T cells in Graves' hyperthyroidism and ophthalmopathy. TCR beta CDR3 regions were amplified from RNA transcripts. The primer set for the first-round RT-PCR of the TCR CDR3 was HTBI. MiXCR, run by TCRdb on the multiplex PCR reads, gives a single entry per CDR3 protein. Altogether 600,000 or so distinct CDR3 sequences are present, about 43% being singletons, with the ten largest covering about 8.2%. To note about this clonotype: One end of the junction varies from germline; a read error may be responsible.

Per germline, CDR1 SGHVS and CDR2 FNYEAQ. The CDR3 is made up of 13 amino acids. The V call is TRBV7-6, the J call TRBJ2-2; maybe TRBD2 (6 bases). This TCR was sampled from a woman between 18 and 29 years old with Graves' hyperthyroidism. The material sequenced was peripheral blood or thyroid tissue (not recorded which). CDR3 region: CASSQTYTGGLFF. The DNA of the CDR3 is TGTGCCAGCAGCCAAACCTACACCGGGGGGCTGTTTTTT.